The next 15 T cell receptor beta chains were all read from a single sample in a study of cytomegalovirus exposure and HLA in healthy donors. Only in-frame clones appear in the TCRdb table, and some are missing; sequencing was by immunoSEQ multiplex PCR. The table shows around 130,000 clones, with roughly 91% occurring only once. The sequencing input was PBMCs. The receptors were sampled from a man in his thirties or forties in good health and CMV-seronegative.

The V gene is TRBV7-2, the J gene TRBJ2-7; TRBD1 matches 7 bases. Germline assignment: CDR1 SGHTA and CDR2 FQGNSA. The length of the CDR3 is 14 residues. V lost 5 bases, J lost 7 bases, and 11 bases stayed unmatched. As DNA, the CDR3 is TGTGCCAGCAGCCCACGGGACAGCCTTTTGGAGCAGTACTTC. It codes for CASSPRDSLLEQYF.

The chain carries TRBV7-9 and TRBJ2-7; 7 nucleotides agree with TRBD1. Germline assignment: CDR1 SEHNR and CDR2 FQNEAQ (reference sequence). The CDR3 has 13 residues. V lost 5 bases to trimming and J lost 7 bases; unmatched junction nucleotides: 8. DNA of the CDR3: TGTGCCAGCAGCGCTGACAGGGTGGCGGAGCAGTACTTC. This gives the protein CASSADRVAEQYF. Filled out from reference TRBV7-9 and TRBJ2-7, the complete variable domain reads DTGVSQNPRHKITKRGQNVTFRCDPISEHNRLYWYRQTLGQGPEFLTYFQNEAQLEKSRLLSDRFSAERPKGSFSTLEIQRTEQGDSAMYLCASSADRVAEQYFGPGTRLTVT.

This chain connects TRBV2 to TRBJ1-1; 7 positions match TRBD1. CDR3 length: 13 amino acids. Germline-derived CDR1 and CDR2 are SNHLY and FYNNEI. The trim removed 8 bases at V and 0 bases at J, leaving 3 bases unmatched. The DNA for the CDR3 is TGTGCCAGCGGGGGACAGATGAACACTGAAGCTTTCTTT. Protein sequence: CASGGQMNTEAFF.

The J gene is TRBJ2-2, the V gene TRBV28, with unresolved D. The germline gives CDR1 MDHEN, CDR2 SYDVKM. The CDR3 covers 13 residues. V lost 5 bases and J lost 6, with 10 bases in between. Here the CDR3 reads CASSPHLAGELFF. Written as DNA, the CDR3 is TGTGCCAGCAGTCCCCACTTGGCCGGGGAGCTGTTTTTT.

The chain couples TRBV5-5 to TRBJ2-6; 10 bases map to TRBD1. Trimming took 3 bases from V and 1 from J; bases not matched to a gene: 13. The CDR3 contains 20 residues. Germline V gene data show CDR1 as SGHKS and CDR2 as YYEKEE (reference sequence). This chain's CDR3 is CASSSDGSRQGASGANVLTF. The CDR3 DNA reads TGTGCCAGCAGCTCCGATGGATCCCGACAGGGGGCGTCTGGGGCCAACGTCCTGACTTTC.

The gene calls are TRBV9 and TRBJ1-1; no definite D call. The CDR3 totals 14 residues. The germline V and J ends were trimmed by 3 bases and 4 bases, with 13 bases remaining between them. The germline CDR1 and CDR2 sequences are SGDLS and YYNGEE. CDR3 in amino acids: CASSATVRPTEAFF. For the CDR3, the DNA is TGTGCCAGCAGCGCAACCGTCAGGCCCACTGAAGCTTTCTTT.

The chain combines TRBV5-8 with TRBJ2-3; no firm D call. V lost 2 bases, J lost 4 bases, and 8 bases lay in between. The CDR3 totals 13 residues. Germline assignment: CDR1 SGHTS and CDR2 YDEGEE. CDR3 in DNA: TGTGCCAGCAGCTTCAGAGAGGCAGATACGCAGTATTTT. Amino acids: CASSFREADTQYF.

CDR3 amino acids: CASSEQSRSPQHF. CDR3 nucleotides: TGTGCCAGTAGTGAACAATCTAGGTCGCCCCAGCATTTT. This chain links TRBV19 with TRBJ1-5; D gene unclear. V was pared by 5 bases and J by 9 bases, with 14 bases between. From germline, CDR1 is LNHDA and CDR2 SQIVND (reference sequence). This CDR3 comprises 13 residues.

This clone was recorded only once. The gene calls are TRBV18 and TRBJ2-7; D unclear. The CDR3 consists of 14 residues. V was pared by 1 base and J by 2 bases, with 9 bases between. Germline V CDR1 and CDR2: KGHSH, LQKENI. In nucleotides, the CDR3 is TGTGCCAGCTCACCACGCGCCCGAACCTACGAGCAGTACTTC. Amino acids: CASSPRARTYEQYF.

The chain employs TRBV7-8 and TRBJ2-3, with D possibly TRBD1 on 5 matching bases. Trimming removed 1 base from V and 4 bases from J, with 15 bases in between. The CDR3 totals 16 residues. CDR1 SGHVS and CDR2 FQNEAQ come from the germline V gene. CDR3 protein: CASSLGPGSGADTQYF. The CDR3 region has the DNA TGTGCCAGCAGCTTAGGTCCAGGGTCTGGGGCAGATACGCAGTATTTT.

The V gene is TRBV6-5, the J gene TRBJ1-2; D might be TRBD1 (6 bases). The ends were cut back, 6 bases at V and 0 bases at J, with 11 bases in the middle. The CDR3 is made up of 14 amino acids. Germline loops: CDR1 MNHEY, CDR2 SVGAGI. DNA for the CDR3: TGTGCCAGCAGCCTCAGGGGCCCTAACTATGGCTACACCTTC. Protein sequence: CASSLRGPNYGYTF.

The rearrangement uses TRBV6-6 and TRBJ1-2; TRBD1 matches 9 bases. V shed 6 bases and J 2 bases; nucleotides not matched to a gene: 4. The CDR3 is made up of 14 amino acids. Germline V gene lookup returns CDR1 MNHNY and CDR2 SVGAGI (reference sequence). Written as DNA, the CDR3 is TGTGCCAGCAGCTCCGACAGGGGGAACTATGGCTACACCTTC. Translated, it gives CASSSDRGNYGYTF.

The chain employs TRBV7-3 and TRBJ2-5, with 11 bases matching TRBD2. The CDR3 sequence is 17 residues long. The V gene's germline CDR1 is SGHTA and CDR2 FQGTGA. With 2 bases clipped from V and 1 base from J, the junction kept 6 bases outside the gene matches. In nucleotides, the CDR3 is TGTGCCAGCAGCTTAGGGTCTAGCGGGGGGCTCCAAGAGACCCAGTACTTC. Translation: CASSLGSSGGLQETQYF.

The V gene is TRBV19, the J gene TRBJ1-4, with 7 bases that match TRBD1. CDR3 size: 15 residues. In germline, CDR1 is LNHDA, CDR2 SQIVND (reference sequence). The V segment lost 5 bases and the J segment 8 bases; nucleotides outside the gene matches: 11. This CDR3 reads CASSDSRGPGEKLFF. The CDR3 bases are TGTGCCAGTAGTGACTCGAGGGGGCCGGGGGAAAAACTGTTTTTT.

The V call is TRBV11-2, the J call TRBJ1-2; 9 bases map to TRBD1. The trim removed 3 bases at V and 3 bases at J, leaving 8 bases unmatched. Germline V gene lookup returns CDR1 SGHAT and CDR2 FQNNGV. The CDR3 has 16 residues. The CDR3 here is CASSLGQGSIYYGYTF. The CDR3 region has the DNA TGTGCCAGCAGCTTGGGACAGGGCTCAATATACTATGGCTACACCTTC.